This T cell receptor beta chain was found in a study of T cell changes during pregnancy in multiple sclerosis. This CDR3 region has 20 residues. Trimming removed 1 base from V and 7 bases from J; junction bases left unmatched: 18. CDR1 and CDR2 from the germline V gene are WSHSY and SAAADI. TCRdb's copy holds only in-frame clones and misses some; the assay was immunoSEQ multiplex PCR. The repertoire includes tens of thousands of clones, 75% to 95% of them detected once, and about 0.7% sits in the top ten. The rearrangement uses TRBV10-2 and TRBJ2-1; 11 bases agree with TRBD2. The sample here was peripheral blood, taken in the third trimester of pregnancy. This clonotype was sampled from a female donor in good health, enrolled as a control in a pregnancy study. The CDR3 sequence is CASSEYPGQPTSGRINEQFF. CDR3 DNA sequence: TGCGCCAGCAGTGAGTACCCGGGACAGCCCACTAGCGGGAGAATAAATGAGCAGTTCTTC.